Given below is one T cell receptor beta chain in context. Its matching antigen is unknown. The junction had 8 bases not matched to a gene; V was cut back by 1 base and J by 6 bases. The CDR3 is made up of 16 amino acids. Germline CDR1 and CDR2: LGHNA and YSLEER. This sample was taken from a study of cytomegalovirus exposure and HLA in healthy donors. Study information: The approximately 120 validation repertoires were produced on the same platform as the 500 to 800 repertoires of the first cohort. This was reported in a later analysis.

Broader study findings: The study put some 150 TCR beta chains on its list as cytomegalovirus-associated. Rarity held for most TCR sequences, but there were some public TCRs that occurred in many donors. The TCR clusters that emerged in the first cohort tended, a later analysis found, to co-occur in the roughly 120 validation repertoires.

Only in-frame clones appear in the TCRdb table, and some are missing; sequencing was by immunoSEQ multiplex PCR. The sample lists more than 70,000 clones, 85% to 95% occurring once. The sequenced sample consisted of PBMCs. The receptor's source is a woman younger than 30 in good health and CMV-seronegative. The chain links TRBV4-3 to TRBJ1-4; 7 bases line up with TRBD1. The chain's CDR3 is CASSQGYRQGDEKLFF. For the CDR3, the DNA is TGCGCCAGCAGCCAAGGGTACCGGCAGGGGGATGAAAAACTGTTTTTT.